This TCR beta chain was captured by sequencing in a study of cytomegalovirus exposure and HLA in healthy donors. Study-wide findings and caveats: HLA-A and HLA-B allele assignments for most subjects were reportedly predicted accurately using TCR beta sequences. Earlier results showed most TCR beta V segments being productive about 87% or about 30% of the time. Follow-up analysis found HLA locus-dependent TCR association rates, highest for DRB1 and lowest for HLA-C.

It was with 60 Vbeta and 13 Jbeta primers that the PCR ran. The table came from immunoSEQ multiplex PCR; TCRdb's copy has only in-frame clones and leaves some out. This repertoire includes 150,000 or so clones. V dropped 5 bases and J dropped 6 bases, with 22 bases sitting between them. CDR3 length: 17 residues. Germline CDR1 and CDR2: WNHNN and SYGVQD (reference sequence). Notes on this clone: The antigen remains unidentified.

This rearrangement joins TRBV10-1 to TRBJ2-2; D perhaps matches TRBD1 (6 bases). This TCR came from a woman aged 60 to 75 in good health and CMV-seronegative. Sequenced: PBMCs. The CDR3 DNA sequence: TGCGCCAGCAGTCCGGGGTTGGGCAGGGGAGCGGCCGGGGAGCTGTTTTTT. This codes for CASSPGLGRGAAGELFF.